The rows below give T cell receptor beta chains drawn from one sample of a study of human CD8 memory T cell subsets. After re-calling the 5' RACE reads, TCRdb lists one entry per CDR3 protein, DNA absent. This listing includes 15,000 to 20,000 distinct CDR3 sequences. Sequenced: CD8+ T cells from PBMCs. The origin of the receptors is a human donor in good health. Both conserved end residues are part of each CDR3. Clone sizes are given selectively: once, few, many, or a class where the clone is expanded.

len: 13; abundance: .; v_gene: TRBV5-1; j_gene: TRBJ2-7; CDR3aa: CASSYTGADEQYF
len: 13; abundance: .; v_gene: TRBV6-6; j_gene: TRBJ1-2; CDR3aa: CASSYGAVDGYTF
len: 16; abundance: .; v_gene: TRBV12-3/TRBV12-4; j_gene: TRBJ1-2; CDR3aa: CASSLTFPGAKNGYTF
len: 13; abundance: .; v_gene: TRBV12-3/TRBV12-4; j_gene: TRBJ2-7; CDR3aa: CASSPSPTNEQYF
len: 12; abundance: medium-sized; v_gene: TRBV7-9; j_gene: TRBJ2-3; CDR3aa: CASSLGMDTQYF
len: 17; abundance: .; v_gene: TRBV11-2; j_gene: TRBJ2-7; CDR3aa: CASSLVGHREGSYEQYF
len: 16; abundance: .; v_gene: TRBV6-2/TRBV6-3; j_gene: TRBJ2-1; CDR3aa: CASSYGGWDRGNEQFF
len: 14; abundance: .; v_gene: TRBV4-1; j_gene: TRBJ1-5; CDR3aa: CASSPGTGNQPQHF
len: 16; abundance: .; v_gene: TRBV3-1; j_gene: TRBJ2-1; CDR3aa: CASSQAGDYRGIEQFF
len: 11; abundance: .; v_gene: TRBV29-1; j_gene: TRBJ1-4; CDR3aa: CSVGAGPDLFF
len: 14; abundance: .; v_gene: TRBV4-2; j_gene: TRBJ2-5; CDR3aa: CASSQDRGLETQYF
len: 15; abundance: .; v_gene: TRBV5-1; j_gene: TRBJ1-1; CDR3aa: CASSPLGTWDTEAFF
len: 15; abundance: .; v_gene: TRBV5-1; j_gene: TRBJ2-1; CDR3aa: CASSLLGASADEQFF
len: 17; abundance: .; v_gene: TRBV3-1; j_gene: TRBJ1-2; CDR3aa: CASSDRDRDMYNYGYTF
len: 16; abundance: .; v_gene: TRBV5-4; j_gene: TRBJ2-7; CDR3aa: CASSQSGQGRTYEQYF